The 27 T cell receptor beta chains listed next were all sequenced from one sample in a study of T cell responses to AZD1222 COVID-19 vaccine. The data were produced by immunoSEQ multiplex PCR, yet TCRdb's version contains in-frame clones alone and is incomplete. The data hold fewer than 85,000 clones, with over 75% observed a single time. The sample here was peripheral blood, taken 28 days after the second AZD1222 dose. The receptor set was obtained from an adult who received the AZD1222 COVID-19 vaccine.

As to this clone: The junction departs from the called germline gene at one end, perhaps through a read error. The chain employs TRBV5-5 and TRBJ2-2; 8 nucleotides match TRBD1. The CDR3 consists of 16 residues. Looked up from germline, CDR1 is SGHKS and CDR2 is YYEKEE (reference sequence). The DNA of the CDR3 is TGTGCCAGCAGCTGGAGGAGACAGGGGAACCCCGGGGAGCTGTTTTTT. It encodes CASSWRRQGNPGELFF.

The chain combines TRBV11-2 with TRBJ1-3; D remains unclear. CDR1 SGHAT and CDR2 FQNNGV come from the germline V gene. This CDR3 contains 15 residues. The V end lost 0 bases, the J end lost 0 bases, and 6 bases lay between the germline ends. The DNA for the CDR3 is TGTGCCAGCAGCTTAGAGCCGAACTCTGGAAACACCATATATTTT. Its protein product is CASSLEPNSGNTIYF.

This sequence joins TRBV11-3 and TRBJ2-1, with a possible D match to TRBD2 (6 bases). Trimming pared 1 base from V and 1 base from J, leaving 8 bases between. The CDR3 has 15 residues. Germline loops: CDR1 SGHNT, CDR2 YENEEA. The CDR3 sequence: CASSLGGESYNEQFF. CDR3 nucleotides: TGTGCCAGCAGCTTAGGGGGGGAGTCCTACAATGAGCAGTTCTTC. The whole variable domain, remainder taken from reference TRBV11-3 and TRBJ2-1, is EAGVVQSPRYKIIEKKQPVAFWCNPISGHNTLYWYLQNLGQGPELLIRYENEEAVDDSQLPKDRFSAERLKGVDSTLKIQPAELGDSAVYLCASSLGGESYNEQFFGPGTRLTVL.

The CDR3 region is CASRSGLSSGNTIYF. In DNA form, the CDR3 reads TGTGCCAGCAGGTCGGGACTGAGCTCTGGAAACACCATATATTTT. The rearrangement joins TRBV2 to TRBJ1-3; a possible D gene is TRBD1 (5 bases). The V end was cut by 6 bases, the J end by 0 bases, with 12 bases between. The CDR3 sequence is 15 residues long. Looked up from germline, CDR1 is SNHLY and CDR2 is FYNNEI.

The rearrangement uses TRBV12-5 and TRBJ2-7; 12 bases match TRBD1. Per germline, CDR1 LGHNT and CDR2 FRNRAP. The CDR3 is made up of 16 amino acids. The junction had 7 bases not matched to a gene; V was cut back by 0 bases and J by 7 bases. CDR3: CASGLVLGQGAEEQYF. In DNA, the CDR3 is TGTGCTAGTGGTTTGGTATTGGGACAGGGGGCTGAAGAGCAGTACTTC. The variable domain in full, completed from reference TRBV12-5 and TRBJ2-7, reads DARVTQTPRHKVTEMGQEVTMRCQPILGHNTVFWYRQTMMQGLELLAYFRNRAPLDDSGMPKDRFSAEMPDATLATLKIQPSEPRDSAVYFCASGLVLGQGAEEQYFGPGTRLTVT.

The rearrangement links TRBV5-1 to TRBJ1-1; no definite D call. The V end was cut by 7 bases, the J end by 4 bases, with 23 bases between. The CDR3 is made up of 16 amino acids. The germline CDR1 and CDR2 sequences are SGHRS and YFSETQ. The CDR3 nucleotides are TGCGCCAGCTCGGAAGCAGGATCTAGAGGTTTCACTGAAGCTTTCTTT. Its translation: CASSEAGSRGFTEAFF.

In nucleotides, the CDR3 is TGCAGCGTTGAAGAGTCTCGGACAGGGGTGAATGAGCAGTTCTTC. The encoded protein is CSVEESRTGVNEQFF. J is TRBJ2-1 and V is TRBV29-1; TRBD1 matches 9 bases. V shed 0 bases, J shed 7 bases, and the junction held 7 bases outside the gene matches. The V gene's germline CDR1 is SQVTM and CDR2 ANQGSEA. The length of the CDR3 is 15 residues.

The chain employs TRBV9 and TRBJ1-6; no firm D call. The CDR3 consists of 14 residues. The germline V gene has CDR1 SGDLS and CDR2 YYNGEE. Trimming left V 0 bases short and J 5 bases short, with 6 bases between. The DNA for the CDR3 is TGTGCCAGCAGCGTAGGCGCCGATAATTCACCCCTCCACTTT. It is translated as CASSVGADNSPLHF.

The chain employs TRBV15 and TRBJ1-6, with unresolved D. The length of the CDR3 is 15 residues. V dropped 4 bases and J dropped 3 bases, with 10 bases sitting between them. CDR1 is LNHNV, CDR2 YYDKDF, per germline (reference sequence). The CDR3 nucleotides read TGTGCCACCAGCAACGGGCGGGACTATAATTCACCCCTCCACTTT. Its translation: CATSNGRDYNSPLHF.

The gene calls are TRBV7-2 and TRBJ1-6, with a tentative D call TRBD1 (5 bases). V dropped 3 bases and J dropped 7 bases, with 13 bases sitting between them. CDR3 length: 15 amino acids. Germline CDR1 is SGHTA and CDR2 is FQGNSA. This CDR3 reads CASSFTGGGNSPLHF. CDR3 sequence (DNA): TGTGCCAGCAGCTTCACCGGGGGTGGAAATTCACCCCTCCACTTT.

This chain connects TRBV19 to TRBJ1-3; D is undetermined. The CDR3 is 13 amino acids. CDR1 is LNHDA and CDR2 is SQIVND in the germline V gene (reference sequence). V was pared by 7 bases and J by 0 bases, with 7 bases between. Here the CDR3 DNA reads TGTGCCAGTATGGGCGTCTCTGGAAACACCATATATTTT. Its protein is CASMGVSGNTIYF.

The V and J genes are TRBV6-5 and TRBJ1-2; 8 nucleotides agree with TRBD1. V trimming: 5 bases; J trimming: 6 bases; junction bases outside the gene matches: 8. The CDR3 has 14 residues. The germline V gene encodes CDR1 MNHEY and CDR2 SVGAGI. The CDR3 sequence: CASSPRQGLNGYTF. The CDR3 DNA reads TGTGCCAGCAGTCCCCGACAGGGGCTAAATGGCTACACCTTC.

In DNA form, the CDR3 reads TGCGCCAGCAGTCGCAAGCGGGGGTTACTAAGCTCCTACGAGCAGTACTTC. Encoded protein: CASSRKRGLLSSYEQYF. J is TRBJ2-7 and V is TRBV23-1; 8 bases line up with TRBD2. TRBV23-1 is an ORF, with its function uncertain. This CDR3 comprises 17 residues. After removal of 4 bases from V and 0 bases from J, the junction contained 11 bases not matched to a gene.

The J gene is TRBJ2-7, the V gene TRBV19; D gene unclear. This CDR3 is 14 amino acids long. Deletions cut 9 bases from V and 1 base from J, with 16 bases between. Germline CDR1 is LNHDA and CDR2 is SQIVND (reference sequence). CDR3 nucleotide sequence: TGTGCCAGCTCCGACCGCGGCGGATCCTACGAGCAGTACTTC. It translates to CASSDRGGSYEQYF. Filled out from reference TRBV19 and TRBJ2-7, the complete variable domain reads DGGITQSPKYLFRKEGQNVTLSCEQNLNHDAMYWYRQDPGQGLRLIYYSQIVNDFQKGDIAEGYSVSREKKESFPLTVTSAQKNPTAFYLCASSDRGGSYEQYFGPGTRLTVT.

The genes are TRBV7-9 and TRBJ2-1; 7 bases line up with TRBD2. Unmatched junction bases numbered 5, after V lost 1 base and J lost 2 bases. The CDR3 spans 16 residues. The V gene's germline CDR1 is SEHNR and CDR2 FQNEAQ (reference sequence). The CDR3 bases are TGTGCCAGCAGCTTAGAGGGGAGGGCAGCCTACAATGAGCAGTTCTTC. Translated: CASSLEGRAAYNEQFF.

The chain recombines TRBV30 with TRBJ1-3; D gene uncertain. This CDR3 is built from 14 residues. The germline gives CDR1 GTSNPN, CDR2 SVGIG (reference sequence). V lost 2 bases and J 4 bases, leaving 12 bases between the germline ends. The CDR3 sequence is CAWSRVYSGNTIYF. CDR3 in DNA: TGTGCCTGGAGTCGCGTGTACTCAGGAAACACCATATATTTT.

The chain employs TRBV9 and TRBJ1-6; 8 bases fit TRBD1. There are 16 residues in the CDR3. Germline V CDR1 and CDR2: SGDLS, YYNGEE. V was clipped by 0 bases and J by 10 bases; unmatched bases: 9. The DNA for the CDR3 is TGTGCCAGCAGCGTAGGCGGGACAGGTATCGAATCACCCCTCCACTTT. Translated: CASSVGGTGIESPLHF.

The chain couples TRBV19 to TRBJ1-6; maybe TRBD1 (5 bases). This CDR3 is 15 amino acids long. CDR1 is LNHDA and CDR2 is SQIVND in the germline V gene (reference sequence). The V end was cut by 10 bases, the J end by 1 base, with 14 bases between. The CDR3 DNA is TGTGCCACCACCGAAGGGGATTCCTATAATTCACCCCTCCACTTT. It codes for CATTEGDSYNSPLHF.

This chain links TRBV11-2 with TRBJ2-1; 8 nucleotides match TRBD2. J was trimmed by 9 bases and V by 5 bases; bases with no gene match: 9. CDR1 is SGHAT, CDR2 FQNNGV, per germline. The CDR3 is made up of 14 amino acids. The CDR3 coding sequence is TGTGCCAGCAGCCCCCTAGCGGGTTCTAGTGAGCAGTTCTTC. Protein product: CASSPLAGSSEQFF.

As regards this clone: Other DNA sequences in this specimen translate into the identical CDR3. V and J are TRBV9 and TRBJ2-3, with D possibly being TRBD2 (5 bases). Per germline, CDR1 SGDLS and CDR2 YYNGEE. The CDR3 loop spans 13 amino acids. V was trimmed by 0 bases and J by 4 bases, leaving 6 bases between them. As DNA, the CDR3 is TGTGCCAGCAGCGTAGCGGGGTCAGATACGCAGTATTTT. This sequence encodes CASSVAGSDTQYF.

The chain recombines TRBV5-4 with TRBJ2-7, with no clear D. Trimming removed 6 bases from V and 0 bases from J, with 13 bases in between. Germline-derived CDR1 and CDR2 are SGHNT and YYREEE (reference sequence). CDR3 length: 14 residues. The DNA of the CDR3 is TGTGCCAGCACCCCGAACCCGAGCTCCTACGAGCAGTACTTC. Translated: CASTPNPSSYEQYF.

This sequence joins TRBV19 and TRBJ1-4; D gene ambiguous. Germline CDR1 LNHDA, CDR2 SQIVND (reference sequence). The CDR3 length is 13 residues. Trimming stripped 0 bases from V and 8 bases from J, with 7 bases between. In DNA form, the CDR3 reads TGTGCCAGTAGTATAGATCTTGGGGAAAAACTGTTTTTT. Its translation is CASSIDLGEKLFF.

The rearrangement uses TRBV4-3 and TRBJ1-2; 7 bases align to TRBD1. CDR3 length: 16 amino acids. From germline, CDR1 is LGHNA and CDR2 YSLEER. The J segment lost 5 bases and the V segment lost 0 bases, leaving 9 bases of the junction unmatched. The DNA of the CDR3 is TGCGCCAGCAGCCAAGATGTGGGACAGACAACTTATGGCTACACCTTC. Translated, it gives CASSQDVGQTTYGYTF.

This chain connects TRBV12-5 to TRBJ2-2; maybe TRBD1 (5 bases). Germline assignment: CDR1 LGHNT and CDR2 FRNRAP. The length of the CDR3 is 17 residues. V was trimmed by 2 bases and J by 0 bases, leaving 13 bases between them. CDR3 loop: CASGLPRQTANTGELFF. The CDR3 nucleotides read TGTGCTAGTGGTTTGCCCCGACAGACCGCGAACACCGGGGAGCTGTTTTTT.

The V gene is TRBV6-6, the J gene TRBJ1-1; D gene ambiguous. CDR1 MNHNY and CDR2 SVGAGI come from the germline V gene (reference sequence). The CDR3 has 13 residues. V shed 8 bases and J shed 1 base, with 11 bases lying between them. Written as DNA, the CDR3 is TGTGCCAGCTTCGGCCAGCCGAACACTGAAGCTTTCTTT. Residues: CASFGQPNTEAFF.

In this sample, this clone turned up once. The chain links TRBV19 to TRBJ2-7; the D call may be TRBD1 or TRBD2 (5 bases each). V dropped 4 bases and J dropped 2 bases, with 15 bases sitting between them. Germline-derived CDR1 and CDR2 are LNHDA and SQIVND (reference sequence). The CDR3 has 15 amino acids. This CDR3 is CASSTSGTGTYEQYF. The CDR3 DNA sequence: TGTGCCAGTAGTACGTCCGGGACCGGCACCTACGAGCAGTACTTC.

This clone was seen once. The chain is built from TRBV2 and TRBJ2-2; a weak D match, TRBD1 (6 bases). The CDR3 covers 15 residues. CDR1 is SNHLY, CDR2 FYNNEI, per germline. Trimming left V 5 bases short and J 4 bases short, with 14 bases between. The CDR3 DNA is TGTGCCAGCAGTCGAGTAGACAGGACCACCGGGGAGCTGTTTTTT. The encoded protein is CASSRVDRTTGELFF.